What follows are 27 T cell receptor beta chains derived from one specimen sequenced in a study of blood T cell repertoires in COVID-19. Method: immunoSEQ multiplex PCR; TCRdb's copy keeps in-frame clones and lacks some. Of some 190,000 clones listed, around 84% are singletons. Sequencing input: PBMCs or T cells enriched from blood (not recorded which). All receptors derive from a man aged 30-40 years with acute COVID-19.

The genes are TRBV9 and TRBJ1-2; 10 nucleotides agree with TRBD1. This CDR3 is built from 14 residues. Trimming at V came to 3 bases and at J to 5 bases, leaving 4 bases not matched to a gene. Germline loops: CDR1 SGDLS, CDR2 YYNGEE. CDR3 in amino acids: CASSAGQGDYGYTF. CDR3 bases: TGTGCCAGCAGCGCAGGACAGGGGGATTATGGCTACACCTTC.

On this clone itself: At one end the junction does not follow the germline gene, possibly because of a read error. The chain is built from TRBV13 and TRBJ2-1; D call uncertain. The CDR3 is 11 amino acids. Per germline, CDR1 PRHDT and CDR2 FYEKMQ (reference sequence). The CDR3 loop is CASSLGSEQFF. The CDR3 region has the DNA TGTGCCAGCAGCCTAGGCTCTGAGCAGTTCTTC.

This clone was detected ten times or more. The chain couples TRBV5-4 to TRBJ2-3; possible D gene TRBD2, 6 bases. Germline CDR1 SGHNT, CDR2 YYREEE (reference sequence). V lost 2 bases, J lost 0 bases, and 13 bases lay in between. CDR3 length: 16 amino acids. The CDR3 sequence is CASSFLSGTSTDTQYF. The CDR3, as DNA: TGTGCCAGCAGCTTTCTTTCAGGGACTAGCACAGATACGCAGTATTTT.

The count of this clone is one. The chain has TRBV28 and TRBJ1-4; D unclear. The CDR3 is 14 amino acids. Between the trimmed V and J ends, which lost 5 bases and 0 bases, there was a span of 7 bases. CDR1 and CDR2 from the germline V gene are MDHEN and SYDVKM. The CDR3 DNA is TGTGCCAGCAGTCGACACTCAACTAATGAAAAACTGTTTTTT. This gives the protein CASSRHSTNEKLFF.

This rearrangement joins TRBV19 to TRBJ1-1; D is unclear. The length of the CDR3 is 15 residues. V lost 5 bases, J lost 2 bases, and 15 bases lay in between. Germline V gene lookup returns CDR1 LNHDA and CDR2 SQIVND (reference sequence). CDR3 in amino acids: CASSLAGLGNTEAFF. The CDR3 DNA reads as TGTGCCAGTAGTCTGGCGGGCCTCGGAAACACTGAAGCTTTCTTT.

J is TRBJ1-1 and V is TRBV5-1; the D gene is possibly TRBD1 (6 bases). V lost 3 bases to trimming and J lost 1 base, with 7 bases between them. Germline V lookup: CDR1 SGHRS, CDR2 YFSETQ. The CDR3 consists of 13 residues. The CDR3, as DNA: TGCGCCAGCAGCTCCAGGGGGAACACTGAAGCTTTCTTT. It is translated as CASSSRGNTEAFF.

V gene TRBV5-1 combines with J gene TRBJ1-3, with D possibly being TRBD1 (6 bases). Trimming cost V 0 bases and J 2 bases, with 9 bases left between them. Germline V gene sequence: CDR1 SGHRS, CDR2 YFSETQ. The CDR3 covers 15 residues. CDR3 DNA sequence: TGCGCCAGCAGCTTGGCCCCAGGGGCTGGAAACACCATATATTTT. Protein sequence: CASSLAPGAGNTIYF.

V gene TRBV19 combines with J gene TRBJ1-2; the D gene is possibly TRBD1 (6 bases). V was trimmed by 7 bases and J by 7 bases, leaving 13 bases between them. Germline CDR1 and CDR2: LNHDA and SQIVND (reference sequence). The CDR3 is made up of 12 amino acids. CDR3 in DNA: TGTGCCAGTATGGCGGGGGCCATTGGCTACACCTTC. Translating gives CASMAGAIGYTF.

The rearrangement links TRBV13 to TRBJ2-4; 8 nucleotides match TRBD2. J gave up 1 base and V 1 base, and 6 bases lay outside the gene matches. CDR1 PRHDT and CDR2 FYEKMQ come from the germline V gene (reference sequence). This CDR3 spans 17 amino acids. The CDR3 here is CASSLASSGAAKNIQYF. The CDR3 DNA sequence: TGTGCCAGCAGCTTAGCTAGTAGCGGGGCTGCCAAAAACATTCAGTACTTC.

V is TRBV28 and J is TRBJ1-2; 9 nucleotides align to TRBD1. This CDR3 has 15 amino acids. With 6 bases clipped from V and 6 bases from J, the junction kept 11 bases outside the gene matches. The germline CDR1 and CDR2 sequences are MDHEN and SYDVKM. DNA of the CDR3: TGTGCCAGCAGCTCTAACCCCGGGACAGGGAATGGCTACACCTTC. It codes for CASSSNPGTGNGYTF.

The V gene is TRBV9, the J gene TRBJ2-3, with a weak D call TRBD2 (6 bases). Germline V gene sequence: CDR1 SGDLS, CDR2 YYNGEE. The CDR3 totals 16 residues. V was cut by 5 bases and J by 0 bases, with 16 bases left in between. The CDR3 spells CASRSGRGKSTDTQYF. The CDR3 bases are TGTGCCAGCAGGTCGGGGCGCGGGAAAAGCACAGATACGCAGTATTTT.

J is TRBJ1-1 and V is TRBV19, with 9 bases that match TRBD1. CDR3 length equals 13 residues. The V segment lost 8 bases and the J segment 5 bases; nucleotides outside the gene matches: 6. Germline V CDR1 and CDR2: LNHDA, SQIVND (reference sequence). The CDR3 DNA is TGTGCCAGTTTCCGGGACAGGGCGACTGAAGCTTTCTTT. Translating it yields CASFRDRATEAFF. Using reference TRBV19 and TRBJ1-1 for the parts outside the CDR3, the full variable domain is DGGITQSPKYLFRKEGQNVTLSCEQNLNHDAMYWYRQDPGQGLRLIYYSQIVNDFQKGDIAEGYSVSREKKESFPLTVTSAQKNPTAFYLCASFRDRATEAFFGQGTRLTVV.

This clone has a handful of counts. The J gene is TRBJ1-2, the V gene TRBV12-3 or TRBV12-4, with a tentative D call TRBD1 (5 bases). Trimming took 4 bases from V and 3 from J, leaving 9 bases between them. The CDR3 loop spans 13 amino acids. The CDR3 bases are TGTGCCAGCAGTTCGACAGTGTACTATGGCTACACCTTC. This translates into CASSSTVYYGYTF.

The chain joins TRBV3-1 (or the pseudogene TRBV3-2) to TRBJ2-7; 7 bases are a match to TRBD1. V gave up 6 bases and J gave up 6 bases; unmatched junction bases: 8. Looked up from germline, CDR1 is LGHDT and CDR2 is YNNKEL (reference sequence). This CDR3 region has 13 residues. The DNA of the CDR3 is TGTGCCAGCAGTGGGACAGCGGCTGGCGAGCAGTACTTC. Protein: CASSGTAAGEQYF.

The rearrangement uses TRBV5-4 and TRBJ2-3, with 8 positions matching TRBD2. Losses at the gene ends were 4 bases for V and 8 bases for J; bases not matched to a gene: 9. Looked up from germline, CDR1 is SGHNT and CDR2 is YYREEE (reference sequence). The CDR3 is made up of 14 amino acids. The CDR3 bases are TGTGCCAGCAGCGTTACGGGGGGGCTGAGTACGCAGTATTTT. Translation gives CASSVTGGLSTQYF.

The V and J genes are TRBV5-1 and TRBJ1-4, with D possibly matching TRBD1 (5 bases). Germline assignment: CDR1 SGHRS and CDR2 YFSETQ. V shed 2 bases and J shed 5 bases, with 10 bases lying between them. The CDR3 is 14 amino acids. This chain's CDR3 is CASSFDSLNEKLFF. CDR3 nucleotides: TGCGCCAGCAGCTTTGACAGCCTAAATGAAAAACTGTTTTTT. The full variable domain, with the rest looked up from reference TRBV5-1 and TRBJ1-4, is KAGVTQTPRYLIKTRGQQVTLSCSPISGHRSVSWYQQTPGQGLQFLFEYFSETQRNKGNFPGRFSGRQFSNSRSEMNVSTLELGDSALYLCASSFDSLNEKLFFGSGTQLSVL.

On this clone itself: This same CDR3 is encoded by further DNA sequences in the sample. The chain couples TRBV28 to TRBJ1-2; 7 nucleotides match TRBD1. V shed 5 bases, J shed 6 bases, and the junction held 0 bases outside the gene matches. The germline CDR1 and CDR2 sequences are MDHEN and SYDVKM. CDR3 length: 11 residues. CDR3 in amino acids: CASSDRDGYTF. The CDR3 DNA reads as TGTGCCAGCAGTGACAGGGATGGCTACACCTTC.

Concerning this clone: The identical CDR3 is also encoded by other nucleotide sequences in the sample. The gene calls are TRBV9 and TRBJ2-5; 8 bases fit TRBD1. Looked up from germline, CDR1 is SGDLS and CDR2 is YYNGEE. Trimming took 3 bases from V and 5 from J; bases not matched to a gene: 6. The CDR3 runs 14 residues. CDR3 bases: TGTGCCAGCAGCGGGCAGGGGGCAAGGGAGACCCAGTACTTC. Its translation: CASSGQGARETQYF.

The chain joins TRBV27 to TRBJ2-7, with D perhaps matching TRBD2 (6 bases). CDR3 length: 15 amino acids. Germline V gives CDR1 MNHEY, CDR2 SMNVEV (reference sequence). The V end lost 1 base, the J end lost 1 base, and 11 bases lay between the germline ends. The CDR3 DNA reads TGTGCCAGCAGTTTATTCCCTCGGGGGTCCTACGAGCAGTACTTC. This gives the protein CASSLFPRGSYEQYF.

The chain combines TRBV9 with TRBJ1-1, with 9 bases aligning to TRBD1. Unmatched junction bases numbered 20, after V lost 5 bases and J lost 3 bases. The CDR3 covers 19 residues. Germline V gives CDR1 SGDLS, CDR2 YYNGEE. The DNA of the CDR3 is TGTGCCAGCAGTCAGAACCCCGGCAGACAGGGGGTCGGTTACACTGAAGCTTTCTTT. This sequence encodes CASSQNPGRQGVGYTEAFF.

This chain links TRBV27 with TRBJ1-1; D is perhaps TRBD1 (6 bases). The CDR3 sequence is 14 residues long. Germline values: CDR1 MNHEY, CDR2 SMNVEV (reference sequence). V lost 6 bases, J lost 7 bases, and 18 bases lay in between. In DNA, the CDR3 is TGTGCCAGCAGCGAGGATTCTTGGACAGTTGAAGCTTTCTTT. Its protein product is CASSEDSWTVEAFF.

This sequence joins TRBV5-6 and TRBJ1-2; TRBD1 agrees at 9 bases. Germline values: CDR1 SGHDT, CDR2 YYEEEE. This CDR3 contains 17 residues. With 0 bases clipped from V and 4 bases from J, the junction kept 10 bases outside the gene matches. CDR3 in amino acids: CASSLDGMTGGVYGYTF. The CDR3 coding sequence is TGTGCCAGCAGCTTGGACGGGATGACAGGGGGTGTCTATGGCTACACCTTC. Full variable domain (rest looked up from reference TRBV5-6 and TRBJ1-2): DAGVTQSPTHLIKTRGQQVTLRCSPKSGHDTVSWYQQALGQGPQFIFQYYEEEERQRGNFPDRFSGHQFPNYSSELNVNALLLGDSALYLCASSLDGMTGGVYGYTFGSGTRLTVV.

V usage is TRBV4-1 and J usage is TRBJ2-1, with TRBD1 identical over 7 bases. In germline, CDR1 is MGHRA, CDR2 YSYEKL. CDR3 length: 14 residues. Trimming at V came to 4 bases and at J to 5 bases, leaving 5 bases not matched to a gene. Here the CDR3 reads CASSPMGQNNEQFF. Written as DNA, the CDR3 is TGCGCCAGCAGCCCCATGGGACAGAACAATGAGCAGTTCTTC.

In this sample, this clone turned up once. In nucleotides, the CDR3 is TGTGCCAGCTCACCACCGGCAGCGGGTTGGACCCAGTACTTC. Translated: CASSPPAAGWTQYF. The V call is TRBV18, the J call TRBJ2-5; TRBD2 is a possible D gene (6 bases). The V end was cut by 0 bases, the J end by 7 bases, with 12 bases between. The CDR3 has 14 residues. The germline V gene encodes CDR1 KGHSH and CDR2 LQKENI.

This clone was detected once. The chain has TRBV3-1 (or the pseudogene TRBV3-2) and TRBJ1-2; weak D call: TRBD1 (5 bases). CDR1 LGHDT and CDR2 YNNKEL come from the germline V gene (reference sequence). The CDR3 sequence is 18 residues long. Trimming removed 0 bases from V and 1 base from J, with 18 bases in between. CDR3 sequence: CASSQDYLGAGINYGYTF. The DNA for the CDR3 is TGTGCCAGCAGCCAAGATTATCTTGGGGCAGGAATTAACTATGGCTACACCTTC.

This chain connects TRBV5-6 to TRBJ2-5; 8 bases are a match to TRBD1. The CDR3 loop spans 13 amino acids. The germline gives CDR1 SGHDT, CDR2 YYEEEE. The V and J ends lost 5 bases and 6 bases, in that order; junction bases with no gene match: 6. The CDR3 region has the DNA TGTGCCAGCAGGATGACAGGGGCACAGACCCAGTACTTC. Amino acids: CASRMTGAQTQYF.

The rearrangement links TRBV30 to TRBJ1-1; D remains unclear. CDR1 is GTSNPN and CDR2 is SVGIG in the germline V gene (reference sequence). V shed 7 bases and J shed 6 bases, with 18 bases lying between them. CDR3 size: 13 residues. CDR3 protein: CALVKGAVPEAFF. As DNA, the CDR3 is TGTGCCTTAGTAAAGGGAGCAGTCCCTGAAGCTTTCTTT.